One and the same sample provided the 15 T cell receptor beta chains below, sequenced in a study of cytomegalovirus exposure and HLA in healthy donors. Profiling relied on immunoSEQ multiplex PCR, and the TCRdb table lists in-frame clones only, not all of them. The sample yields about 280,000 clones, around 87% seen once. The sequenced material came from PBMCs. The receptors originated from a woman aged 18 to 35 in good health and CMV-seronegative.

The chain employs TRBV28 and TRBJ1-1; 7 bases are shared with TRBD1. The trim removed 6 bases at V and 0 bases at J, leaving 7 bases unmatched. The CDR3 contains 15 residues. The germline V gene has CDR1 MDHEN and CDR2 SYDVKM. The CDR3 loop is CASRPETGLNTEAFF. CDR3 DNA: TGTGCCAGCAGGCCCGAGACAGGGTTGAACACTGAAGCTTTCTTT. Full variable domain (remainder filled in from reference TRBV28 and TRBJ1-1): DVKVTQSSRYLVKRTGEKVFLECVQDMDHENMFWYRQDPGLGLRLIYFSYDVKMKEKGDIPEGYSVSREKKERFSLILESASTNQTSMYLCASRPETGLNTEAFFGQGTRLTVV.

The chain employs TRBV11-3 and TRBJ1-6; a possible D gene is TRBD1 (5 bases). Trimming left V 0 bases short and J 8 bases short, with 14 bases between. Per germline, CDR1 SGHNT and CDR2 YENEEA. The CDR3 loop spans 16 amino acids. The CDR3 region is CASSLDTGPWDSPLHF. DNA of the CDR3: TGTGCCAGCAGCTTAGATACAGGCCCTTGGGATTCACCCCTCCACTTT.

The rearrangement uses TRBV5-1 and TRBJ2-1; D is uncertain. Germline assignment: CDR1 SGHRS and CDR2 YFSETQ. Trimming pared 5 bases from V and 3 bases from J, leaving 9 bases between. The CDR3 is made up of 13 amino acids. The CDR3 loop reads CASSIQDYNEQFF. The CDR3 bases are TGCGCCAGCAGTATCCAGGACTACAATGAGCAGTTCTTC.

The J gene is TRBJ1-4, the V gene TRBV7-8; TRBD1 matches at 8 bases. The CDR3 loop spans 16 amino acids. J was trimmed by 0 bases and V by 5 bases; bases with no gene match: 5. The germline gives CDR1 SGHVS, CDR2 FQNEAQ. CDR3 loop: CASSTGQGPTNEKLFF. CDR3 nucleotide sequence: TGTGCCAGCAGCACAGGACAGGGCCCAACTAATGAAAAACTGTTTTTT.

This clone was observed a handful of times. The chain carries TRBV27 and TRBJ2-1; D not certain. This CDR3 has 12 residues. Trimming took off 4 bases at V and 9 bases at J, with 10 bases between the two ends. Germline-derived CDR1 and CDR2 are MNHEY and SMNVEV (reference sequence). CDR3 loop: CASSYVTGEQFF. CDR3 coding DNA: TGTGCCAGCAGTTATGTAACGGGTGAGCAGTTCTTC.

The chain carries TRBV4-1 and TRBJ2-7; TRBD1 agrees at 7 bases. Germline V gives CDR1 MGHRA, CDR2 YSYEKL. This CDR3 has 17 amino acids. The J segment lost 2 bases and the V segment lost 2 bases, leaving 12 bases of the junction unmatched. The CDR3 DNA sequence: TGCGCCAGCAGCCAACTGTTTTCGGGACAGCACACCTACGAGCAGTACTTC. Protein sequence: CASSQLFSGQHTYEQYF.

In this sample, this clone turned up a few times. V usage is TRBV30 and J usage is TRBJ2-1, with 8 bases identical to TRBD2. The CDR3 runs to 13 residues. Germline assignment: CDR1 GTSNPN and CDR2 SVGIG (reference sequence). Trimming took 5 bases from V and 9 from J; bases not matched to a gene: 9. The CDR3 DNA sequence: TGTGCCTGGGCGGGACTAGTGATCAGTGAGCAGTTCTTC. This codes for CAWAGLVISEQFF.

This clone is a singleton in its sample. J is TRBJ2-3 and V is TRBV27, with D possibly matching TRBD1 (6 bases). The CDR3 length is 16 residues. V dropped 8 bases and J dropped 6 bases, with 24 bases sitting between them. From germline, CDR1 is MNHEY and CDR2 SMNVEV (reference sequence). The DNA of the CDR3 is TGTGCCAGCCAGGGGCTACGCGGCCCCAAAGGTGATACGCAGTATTTT. This gives the protein CASQGLRGPKGDTQYF.

The rearrangement joins TRBV19 to TRBJ2-1; 12 bases are shared with TRBD2. Per the germline V gene, CDR1 is LNHDA and CDR2 is SQIVND (reference sequence). V trimming: 5 bases; J trimming: 5 bases; junction bases outside the gene matches: 10. The CDR3 is made up of 17 amino acids. The chain's CDR3 is CASSLLAGGGKNNEQFF. DNA of the CDR3: TGTGCCAGTAGTTTACTAGCGGGAGGAGGGAAGAACAATGAGCAGTTCTTC.

This chain connects TRBV10-3 to TRBJ2-5; 10 nucleotides agree with TRBD2. J gave up 2 bases and V 6 bases, and 9 bases lay outside the gene matches. The CDR3 has 16 amino acids. The germline V gene has CDR1 ENHRY and CDR2 SYGVKD. The CDR3 sequence is CAIRASGRRVQETQYF. CDR3 sequence (DNA): TGTGCCATCAGGGCTAGCGGGAGAAGGGTGCAAGAGACCCAGTACTTC.

The chain combines TRBV4-1 with TRBJ1-1, with a possible D match to TRBD1 (6 bases). Trimming took off 4 bases at V and 1 base at J, with 16 bases between the two ends. CDR3 length: 16 residues. CDR1 is MGHRA, CDR2 YSYEKL, per germline. CDR3: CASSRFSGAGNTEAFF. CDR3 DNA sequence: TGCGCCAGCAGCCGGTTTTCAGGGGCCGGGAACACTGAAGCTTTCTTT.

This chain connects TRBV27 to TRBJ2-3; D possibly corresponds to TRBD2 (8 bases). The germline V gene has CDR1 MNHEY and CDR2 SMNVEV (reference sequence). The CDR3 is 17 amino acids. V was cut by 5 bases and J by 5 bases, with 23 bases left in between. CDR3 nucleotides: TGTGCCAGCAGTCGACACAGGGGAGCGGGAGTGGTAGATACGCAGTATTTT. It encodes CASSRHRGAGVVDTQYF.

DNA for the CDR3: TGTGCCGGAGGGACAGCCTTTAGCAATCAGCCCCAGCATTTT. It translates to CAGGTAFSNQPQHF. V and J are TRBV2 and TRBJ1-5, with 7 bases aligning to TRBD1. The CDR3 is 14 amino acids. Germline V gene sequence: CDR1 SNHLY, CDR2 FYNNEI. V shed 11 bases and J 0 bases; nucleotides not matched to a gene: 7.

The genes are TRBV28 and TRBJ2-5; 8 bases align to TRBD1. CDR3 length: 15 residues. CDR1 is MDHEN and CDR2 is SYDVKM in the germline V gene. The J segment lost 5 bases and the V segment lost 1 base, leaving 6 bases of the junction unmatched. CDR3 region: CASSLSWTGPETQYF. Here the CDR3 DNA reads TGTGCCAGCAGTTTATCGTGGACAGGGCCCGAGACCCAGTACTTC.

V gene TRBV28 combines with J gene TRBJ2-7; D is possibly TRBD2 (5 bases). CDR3 length: 16 residues. Germline CDR1 is MDHEN and CDR2 is SYDVKM. Trimming removed 6 bases at V and 3 bases at J, with 21 bases between. CDR3 region: CASSPRASQAGYEQYF. The CDR3 DNA sequence: TGTGCCAGCAGCCCCCGAGCTTCCCAGGCGGGCTACGAGCAGTACTTC.